This TCR beta chain was found in a study of monozygotic twins with cystic fibrosis. Turning to the study itself: Three micrograms of fragmented DNA underwent around 14 PCR cycles for library preparation.

Turning to this clone: Its antigen remains unknown.

The protocol was immunoSEQ multiplex PCR, while the TCRdb copy is restricted to in-frame clones and leaves out a portion. The sample consists of roughly 9,400 clones, 97% to 99% of them appearing once. Study observations and caveats: V usage most resembled the co-twin in 13 of 16 pairs. Monozygotic CF twin pairs shared significantly more nucleotide-identical clonotypes than unrelated CF individuals did. Low clonality (median roughly 0.0087) suggested a mostly naive repertoire.

V dropped 2 bases and J dropped 4 bases, with 5 bases sitting between them. Germline V lookup: CDR1 MDHEN, CDR2 SYDVKM. This CDR3 spans 12 amino acids. The J gene is TRBJ1-2, the V gene TRBV28; D remains ambiguous. Input material: blood. The clonotype originates from a girl aged 2 to 10 with cystic fibrosis. CDR3 sequence (DNA): TGTGCCAGCAGTTTAGCAGGCTATGGCTACACCTTC. It specifies CASSLAGYGYTF.